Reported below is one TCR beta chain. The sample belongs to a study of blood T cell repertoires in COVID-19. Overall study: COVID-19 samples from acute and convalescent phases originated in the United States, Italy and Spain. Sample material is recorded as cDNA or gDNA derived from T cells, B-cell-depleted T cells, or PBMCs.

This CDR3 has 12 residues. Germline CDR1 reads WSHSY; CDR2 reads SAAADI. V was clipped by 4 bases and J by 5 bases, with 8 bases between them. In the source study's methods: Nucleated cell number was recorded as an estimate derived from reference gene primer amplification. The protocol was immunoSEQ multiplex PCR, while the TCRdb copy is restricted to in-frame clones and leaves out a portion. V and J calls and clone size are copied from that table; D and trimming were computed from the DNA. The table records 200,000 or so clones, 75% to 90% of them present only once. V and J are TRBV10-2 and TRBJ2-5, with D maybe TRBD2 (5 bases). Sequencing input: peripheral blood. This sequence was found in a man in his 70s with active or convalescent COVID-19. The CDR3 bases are TGCGCCAGCAGTGGAGGGTTTGAGACCCAGTACTTC. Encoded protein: CASSGGFETQYF.